This TCR beta chain was found in a study of blood T cell repertoires in COVID-19. V lost 7 bases, J lost 6 bases, and 7 bases stayed unmatched. CDR1 and CDR2 from the germline V gene are SQVTM and ANQGSEA. The CDR3 covers 13 residues. Produced via immunoSEQ multiplex PCR; TCRdb's table is partial and in-frame only. The profile covers around 23,000 clones, with about 72% appearing a single time and roughly 40% taken by the ten largest. The source of this sequence is an elderly woman with acute or convalescent COVID-19. The J gene is TRBJ1-5, the V gene TRBV29-1; 9 bases agree with TRBD1. The sequenced sample consisted of peripheral blood. CDR3 DNA sequence: TGCAGCGCCCAGACAGGGGGGGGTCAGCCCCAGCATTTT. Encoded protein: CSAQTGGGQPQHF.